Listed below are T cell receptor beta chains from one sample, sequenced in a study of shared clonotypes between healthy human individuals. TCRdb's copy holds only in-frame clones and misses some; the assay was immunoSEQ multiplex PCR. Of some 480,000 clones listed, 79% are singletons. Sequencing was done on a sample of PBMCs. The receptors come from a woman aged 40 to 50 in good health. Some clones in this sample may be carry-over from other donors' samples. CDR3s include the opening cysteine and the closing phenylalanine or tryptophan. The D gene is left open where the match is weak. For some rows the clone size is stated as once, few or many, or as a class when expanded; others skip it.

j_gene,len,d_gene,abundance,v_gene,CDR3aa,CDR3nt
TRBJ2-7,12,TRBD2,once,TRBV7-8,CASRNRGGEQYF,TGTGCCAGCAGAAATCGGGGGGGCGAGCAGTACTTC
TRBJ2-1,17,-,-,TRBV4-1,CASSPQGRSGPYNEQFF,TGCGCCAGCAGCCCCCAGGGGCGGTCCGGGCCCTACAATGAGCAGTTCTTC
TRBJ1-2,16,TRBD1,-,TRBV4-3,CASSQDLGTGYYGYTF,TGCGCCAGCAGCCAAGATTTGGGGACAGGGTACTATGGCTACACCTTC
TRBJ2-1,16,TRBD2,-,TRBV7-3,CASSKPGTSGSHEQFF,TGTGCCAGCAGCAAACCCGGGACTAGCGGGAGCCATGAGCAGTTCTTC
TRBJ2-7,14,TRBD1,-,TRBV9,CASSYRTGSYEQYF,TGTGCCAGCAGCTACAGGACAGGGTCCTACGAGCAGTACTTC
TRBJ1-5,15,TRBD1,-,TRBV19,CASRRQGASNQPQHF,TGTGCCAGTAGGAGACAGGGGGCTAGCAATCAGCCCCAGCATTTT
TRBJ1-1,12,-,-,TRBV30,CAWSVRGTEAFF,TGTGCCTGGAGTGTACGGGGAACTGAAGCTTTCTTT
TRBJ1-4,15,TRBD1,-,TRBV11-2,CASSLNRGANEKLFF,TGTGCCAGCAGCTTAAACAGGGGCGCAAATGAAAAACTGTTTTTT
TRBJ2-1,15,-,-,TRBV7-7,CASSQEGGTYNEQFF,TGTGCCAGCAGCCAAGAGGGTGGGACCTACAATGAGCAGTTCTTC
TRBJ2-7,13,-,-,TRBV19,CASSRRGKYEQYF,TGTGCCAGTAGTAGGCGTGGGAAGTACGAGCAGTACTTC
TRBJ2-5,15,TRBD1,-,TRBV7-2,CASSLRGRSKETQYF,TGTGCCAGCAGCTTAAGGGGGCGCTCCAAAGAGACCCAGTACTTC
TRBJ2-2,13,-,-,TRBV30,CAWSAGTGGELFF,TGTGCCTGGAGTGCGGGGACGGGCGGGGAGCTGTTTTTT
TRBJ1-1,15,-,-,TRBV7-8,CASSRDSGAGTEAFF,TGTGCCAGCAGCCGAGACTCAGGGGCGGGCACTGAAGCTTTCTTT
TRBJ1-1,16,-,-,TRBV27,CASSLSGLGSHTEAFF,TGTGCCAGCAGTTTATCGGGGTTGGGGAGCCACACTGAAGCTTTCTTT
TRBJ2-1,15,-,few,TRBV4-1,CASSQDMSNYNEQFF,TGCGCCAGCAGCCAAGATATGAGTAATTACAATGAGCAGTTCTTC
TRBJ1-2,13,-,-,TRBV28,CASSLRRGYGYTF,TGTGCCAGCAGTTTGCGGCGGGGCTATGGCTACACCTTC
TRBJ2-1,17,-,-,TRBV5-4,CASRPMVQAVSYNEQFF,TGTGCCAGCAGACCTATGGTGCAGGCCGTGTCCTACAATGAGCAGTTCTTC
TRBJ2-1,13,-,once,TRBV7-3,CASSLVPDEQQFF,TGTGCCAGCAGCTTAGTCCCCGACGAGCAGCAGTTCTTC
TRBJ2-2,15,-,-,TRBV19,CASSDLLGNTGELFF,TGTGCCAGTAGTGATTTGTTGGGGAACACCGGGGAGCTGTTTTTT
TRBJ1-2,14,-,many,TRBV2,CASTQARGNYGYTF,TGTGCCAGCACCCAGGCCAGGGGAAACTATGGCTACACCTTC
TRBJ1-5,13,-,-,TRBV7-8,CASSRLVGEPQHF,TGTGCCAGCAGCCGCCTCGTTGGTGAGCCCCAGCATTTT
TRBJ2-7,16,-,-,TRBV4-1,CASSQEAVGRTYEQYF,TGCGCCAGCAGCCAAGAGGCGGTGGGCAGAACCTACGAGCAGTACTTC
TRBJ1-2,14,-,-,TRBV5-6,CASSPRQRGYGYTF,TGTGCCAGCAGCCCCCGTCAGAGAGGGTATGGCTACACCTTC
TRBJ2-5,13,TRBD2,-,TRBV5-1,CASSRTSQETQYF,TGCGCCAGCAGCCGGACTAGCCAAGAGACCCAGTACTTC
TRBJ1-4,16,-,-,TRBV4-1,CASSPLIGQFNEKLFF,TGCGCCAGCAGCCCGCTGATTGGACAGTTTAATGAAAAACTGTTTTTT
TRBJ2-2,12,-,few,TRBV7-9,CASSLDGWELFF,TGTGCCAGCAGCTTAGACGGCTGGGAGCTGTTTTTT
TRBJ1-2,13,-,-,TRBV7-9,CASSLEGIYGYTF,TGTGCCAGCAGCCTGGAGGGGATCTATGGCTACACCTTC
TRBJ2-3,16,-,-,TRBV18,CASSPTGTSSTDTQYF,TGTGCCAGCTCACCAACCGGGACCTCTAGCACAGATACGCAGTATTTT
TRBJ1-1,17,TRBD1,-,TRBV10-3,CAAKTPGGNRQGVEAFF,TGTGCCGCCAAAACCCCCGGTGGAAATCGACAGGGGGTTGAAGCTTTCTTT
TRBJ2-7,14,-,-,TRBV7-2,CASSQFAGPYEQYF,TGCGCCAGCAGCCAATTTGCGGGGCCCTACGAGCAGTACTTC
TRBJ1-5,13,-,-,TRBV6-6,CACCSGSYQPQHF,TGTGCCTGTTGTTCAGGGTCTTATCAGCCCCAGCATTTT